Below are 17 T cell receptor beta chains sequenced from a single sample in a study of blood T cell repertoires in COVID-19. Data came from immunoSEQ multiplex PCR; TCRdb stores just in-frame clones and leaves some out. The table shows approximately 160,000 clones, with around 83% occurring only once. The source material was PBMCs or T cells enriched from blood (not recorded which). These receptors all stem from a woman in her fifties or sixties in a cohort exposed to, infected with or recovered from COVID-19 (not recorded which).

This clone was recorded only once. The chain has TRBV6-5 and TRBJ2-1, with TRBD2 matching 10 bases. The CDR3 has 15 residues. Germline V gene data show CDR1 as MNHEY and CDR2 as SVGAGI. Losses at the gene ends were 7 bases for V and 7 bases for J; bases not matched to a gene: 10. CDR3 loop: CASNSLLAGTNEQFF. As DNA, the CDR3 is TGTGCCAGCAATTCGCTACTAGCGGGAACTAATGAGCAGTTCTTC.

The chain couples TRBV11-2 to TRBJ1-2, with D possibly TRBD1 on 6 matching bases. CDR1 and CDR2 from the germline V gene are SGHAT and FQNNGV. This CDR3 is built from 15 residues. Deletions cut 5 bases from V and 8 bases from J, with 21 bases between. Here the CDR3 DNA reads TGTGCCAGCAGCGAGAACCCAGGACAGTTGGGAGGCTACACCTTC. Translation gives CASSENPGQLGGYTF. Variable domain in full (rest from reference TRBV11-2 and TRBJ1-2): EAGVAQSPRYKIIEKRQSVAFWCNPISGHATLYWYQQILGQGPKLLIQFQNNGVVDDSQLPKDRFSAERLKGVDSTLKIQPAKLEDSAVYLCASSENPGQLGGYTFGSGTRLTVV.

The rearrangement joins TRBV6-5 to TRBJ1-2; D is unresolved. Germline-derived CDR1 and CDR2 are MNHEY and SVGAGI. Trimming took 4 bases from V and 4 from J, leaving 13 bases between them. The CDR3 is 14 amino acids. As DNA, the CDR3 is TGTGCCAGCAGTTTGCCGGGTAAAGGCTATGGCTACACCTTC. It yields the protein CASSLPGKGYGYTF.

The chain employs TRBV28 and TRBJ2-1; 8 nucleotides line up with TRBD2. V shed 5 bases, J shed 3 bases, and the junction held 6 bases outside the gene matches. There are 15 residues in the CDR3. The germline V gene encodes CDR1 MDHEN and CDR2 SYDVKM. Written as DNA, the CDR3 is TGTGCCAGCAGTGAAAGCGGGGGCAACTACAATGAGCAGTTCTTC. It is translated as CASSESGGNYNEQFF.

This clone was detected once. This chain joins TRBV9 and TRBJ2-1; 9 nucleotides agree with TRBD2. The germline gives CDR1 SGDLS, CDR2 YYNGEE. The CDR3 is 16 residues long. V shed 2 bases, J shed 8 bases, and the junction held 11 bases outside the gene matches. This CDR3 is CASSVWSGGPEDEQFF. CDR3 coding DNA: TGTGCCAGCAGCGTTTGGAGCGGGGGGCCTGAGGATGAGCAGTTCTTC.

The chain links TRBV28 to TRBJ2-7, with a tentative D call TRBD1 (5 bases). V lost 7 bases and J 1 base, leaving 11 bases between the germline ends. Germline V gene data show CDR1 as MDHEN and CDR2 as SYDVKM. The CDR3 spans 13 residues. CDR3 in DNA: TGTGCCAGCAATCGAAGGGGATCCTACGAGCAGTACTTC. Translating gives CASNRRGSYEQYF. The whole variable domain, filled in from reference TRBV28 and TRBJ2-7, reads DVKVTQSSRYLVKRTGEKVFLECVQDMDHENMFWYRQDPGLGLRLIYFSYDVKMKEKGDIPEGYSVSREKKERFSLILESASTNQTSMYLCASNRRGSYEQYFGPGTRLTVT.

The J gene is TRBJ1-2, the V gene TRBV3-1 (or the pseudogene TRBV3-2); the D is unclear. The V end lost 2 bases, the J end lost 8 bases, and 9 bases lay between the germline ends. Germline CDR1 is LGHDT and CDR2 is YNNKEL (reference sequence). The CDR3 contains 12 residues. The CDR3 DNA reads as TGTGCCAGCAGCCAAACTCACGCCGGCTACACCTTC. This encodes CASSQTHAGYTF.

The chain carries TRBV2 and TRBJ1-2; 10 bases align to TRBD1. CDR1 SNHLY and CDR2 FYNNEI come from the germline V gene. The CDR3 loop spans 16 amino acids. V lost 8 bases, J lost 7 bases, and 16 bases stayed unmatched. In DNA, the CDR3 is TGTGCCAGCGGGTCGACTCCGGGACAGGGGTCAGGTGGCTACACCTTC. Its protein product is CASGSTPGQGSGGYTF. The full variable domain, completed using reference TRBV2 and TRBJ1-2, is EPEVTQTPSHQVTQMGQEVILRCVPISNHLYFYWYRQILGQKVEFLVSFYNNEISEKSEIFDDQFSVERPDGSNFTLKIRSTKLEDSAMYFCASGSTPGQGSGGYTFGSGTRLTVV.

This sequence joins TRBV2 and TRBJ1-2; D unresolved. The CDR3 loop spans 13 amino acids. V dropped 6 bases and J dropped 8 bases, with 16 bases sitting between them. Germline V gene sequence: CDR1 SNHLY, CDR2 FYNNEI. DNA of the CDR3: TGTGCCAGCAGGACAAGCCCGCTAAAGGGCTACACCTTC. Encoded protein: CASRTSPLKGYTF.

V and J are TRBV24-1 and TRBJ2-1; 12 nucleotides align to TRBD1. The CDR3 length is 17 residues. Germline assignment: CDR1 KGHDR and CDR2 SFDVKD. J was trimmed by 7 bases and V by 4 bases; bases with no gene match: 10. The CDR3 DNA is TGTGCCACCAGTGACCTCGTTTCGGGACAGGGGGCGAATGAGCAGTTCTTC. Its translation is CATSDLVSGQGANEQFF.

The chain couples TRBV19 to TRBJ2-5, with 7 bases that match TRBD1. Germline V gene sequence: CDR1 LNHDA, CDR2 SQIVND (reference sequence). The CDR3 spans 14 residues. Germline trimming cut 9 bases from V and 4 bases from J; bases unmatched to any gene: 11. The CDR3 DNA is TGTGCCAGCCGGCTGGGTGAGGGGGCAGAGACCCAGTACTTC. Its protein product is CASRLGEGAETQYF.

The chain couples TRBV9 to TRBJ1-4; D gene ambiguous. CDR1 and CDR2 from the germline V gene are SGDLS and YYNGEE. This CDR3 is built from 13 residues. Trimming removed 1 base at V and 7 bases at J, with 8 bases between. The CDR3 reads CASSVQLGEKLFF. The CDR3 nucleotides read TGTGCCAGCAGCGTACAGCTAGGTGAAAAACTGTTTTTT. Combining the CDR3 with reference TRBV9 and TRBJ1-4 gives the whole variable domain DSGVTQTPKHLITATGQRVTLRCSPRSGDLSVYWYQQSLDQGLQFLIQYYNGEERAKGNILERFSAQQFPDLHSELNLSSLELGDSALYFCASSVQLGEKLFFGSGTQLSVL.

The V gene is TRBV30, the J gene TRBJ1-2; D uncertain. Trimming pared 3 bases from V and 2 bases from J, leaving 4 bases between. Germline-derived CDR1 and CDR2 are GTSNPN and SVGIG (reference sequence). The CDR3 is 11 residues long. The CDR3 reads CAWSGNYGYTF. For the CDR3, the DNA is TGTGCCTGGAGCGGGAACTATGGCTACACCTTC.

The chain employs TRBV6-4 and TRBJ1-5; TRBD1 matches at 7 bases. Trimming cost V 0 bases and J 6 bases; bases outside gene matches: 2. The germline V gene has CDR1 MRHNA and CDR2 SNTAGT. The CDR3 sequence is 14 residues long. In DNA, the CDR3 is TGTGCCAGCAGTGACTCGGCAGGGGGTCAGCCCCAGCATTTT. It encodes CASSDSAGGQPQHF.

The chain has TRBV10-3 and TRBJ1-1; 9 positions agree with TRBD1. This CDR3 is 14 amino acids long. CDR1 ENHRY and CDR2 SYGVKD come from the germline V gene. Trimming at V came to 6 bases and at J to 8 bases, leaving 10 bases not matched to a gene. Written as DNA, the CDR3 is TGTGCCATCAGACCGGGACAGGGTCAGGTAGAAGCTTTCTTT. Its translation: CAIRPGQGQVEAFF.

The rearrangement uses TRBV7-2 and TRBJ2-5, with 7 bases identical to TRBD2. CDR1 is SGHTA, CDR2 FQGNSA, per germline. V dropped 4 bases and J dropped 4; count of bases not matched to a gene: 12. The CDR3 is 16 amino acids. Here the CDR3 reads CASSYMGGGVGETQYF. The CDR3 region has the DNA TGTGCCAGCAGCTATATGGGGGGAGGGGTTGGAGAGACCCAGTACTTC.

This chain links TRBV28 with TRBJ2-7; D is unresolved. Trimming removed 3 bases from V and 3 bases from J, with 6 bases in between. From germline, CDR1 is MDHEN and CDR2 SYDVKM. This CDR3 has 12 amino acids. The CDR3 protein is CASSFGVYEQYF. In nucleotides, the CDR3 is TGTGCCAGCAGTTTCGGAGTCTACGAGCAGTACTTC.